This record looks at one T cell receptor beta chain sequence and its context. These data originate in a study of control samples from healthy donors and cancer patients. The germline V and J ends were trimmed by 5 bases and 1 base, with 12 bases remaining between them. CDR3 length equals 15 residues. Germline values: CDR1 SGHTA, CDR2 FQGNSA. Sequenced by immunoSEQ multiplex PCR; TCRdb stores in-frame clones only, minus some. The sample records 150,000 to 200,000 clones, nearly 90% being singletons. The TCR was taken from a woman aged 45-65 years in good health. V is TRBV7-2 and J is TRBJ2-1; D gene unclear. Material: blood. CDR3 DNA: TGTGCCAGCAGCGGGGTTGGTCTGTCCTACAATGAGCAGTTCTTC. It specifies CASSGVGLSYNEQFF.